These 26 T cell receptor beta chains were sequenced from one sample in a study of shared clonotypes between healthy human individuals (dated by TCRdb to the early 2020s). Library creation used the immunoSEQ multiplex PCR assay. TCRdb obtained this table from immuneACCESS and retained in-frame rearrangements with V and J assigned. These tables miss some clones; where compared with another copy, unresolved V genes account for less than half of the shortfall, and the remainder is unexplained. Present in this sample are approximately 810,000 clones, 92% of which were seen just once. 20% to 30% of the sample lies in the top ten. CD8 naive samples were CD45RO-negative cells positively selected for CCR7, giving a CD45RA+CCR7+ population that excluded TemRA cells. Sequenced input: naive CD8+ T cells sorted from blood. Reading the label with the study, this specimen's cell subset or site is: CD45RA+CCR7+. All receptors derive from a man aged 25-45 years in good health.

The rearrangement joins TRBV7-9 to TRBJ2-5, with 10 bases identical to TRBD2. CDR3 size: 17 residues. Germline loops: CDR1 SEHNR, CDR2 FQNEAQ (reference sequence). V was pared by 5 bases and J by 3 bases, with 12 bases of the junction left unmatched. CDR3 sequence reads: CASSAPVGGLAEETQYF. CDR3 in DNA: TGTGCCAGCAGCGCACCTGTGGGCGGACTAGCGGAAGAGACCCAGTACTTC. The variable domain in full, with the rest retrieved from reference TRBV7-9 and TRBJ2-5, is DTGVSQNPRHKITKRGQNVTFRCDPISEHNRLYWYRQTLGQGPEFLTYFQNEAQLEKSRLLSDRFSAERPKGSFSTLEIQRTEQGDSAMYLCASSAPVGGLAEETQYFGPGTRLLVL.

This chain uses TRBV29-1 with TRBJ2-5; D unclear. The V gene lost 3 bases and the J gene lost 1 base, with 9 bases spanning the gap. The germline V gene encodes CDR1 SQVTM and CDR2 ANQGSEA. The CDR3 runs 13 residues. The chain's CDR3 is CSVEPQAQETQYF. CDR3 in DNA: TGCAGCGTTGAGCCCCAGGCCCAAGAGACCCAGTACTTC.

This sequence joins TRBV27 and TRBJ2-7; 10 bases agree with TRBD2. Germline lookup yields CDR1 MNHEY and CDR2 SMNVEV (reference sequence). V was clipped by 5 bases and J by 3 bases; unmatched bases: 7. The CDR3 spans 15 residues. The CDR3 is CASSPTSGLFYEQYF. Here the CDR3 DNA reads TGTGCCAGCAGTCCGACTAGCGGGCTGTTCTACGAGCAGTACTTC.

The chain carries TRBV10-1 and TRBJ1-2; 7 nucleotides match TRBD1. J was trimmed by 0 bases and V by 9 bases; bases with no gene match: 10. The length of the CDR3 is 15 residues. CDR1 WNHNN and CDR2 SYGVQD come from the germline V gene (reference sequence). The CDR3 is CARCPGGGPNYGYTF. The CDR3 DNA is TGCGCCAGATGTCCAGGAGGGGGCCCTAACTATGGCTACACCTTC.

This rearrangement joins TRBV7-2 to TRBJ2-1; a weak D match, TRBD1 (5 bases). There are 15 residues in the CDR3. Looked up from germline, CDR1 is SGHTA and CDR2 is FQGNSA. Trimming took 3 bases from V and 4 from J, leaving 13 bases between them. The CDR3 here is CASSFGLDSYNEQFF. CDR3 bases: TGTGCCAGCAGCTTTGGTTTAGACAGTTACAATGAGCAGTTCTTC.

On this clone: Additional DNA sequences in this sample encode the identical CDR3. V gene TRBV7-3 combines with J gene TRBJ2-1; 10 nucleotides match TRBD2. The ends lost 2 bases at V and 6 bases at J; junction bases unmatched: 4. This CDR3 is built from 15 residues. Germline V gene sequence: CDR1 SGHTA, CDR2 FQGTGA. CDR3 loop: CASSLLAGVLNEQFF. The CDR3 DNA sequence: TGTGCCAGCAGCTTACTAGCGGGAGTACTCAATGAGCAGTTCTTC.

Notes on this clone: The germline gene is not matched at one end of the junction; a read error may be the cause. The V call is TRBV7-7, the J call TRBJ2-1; 8 nucleotides line up with TRBD2. CDR1 SSHAT and CDR2 FNYEAQ come from the germline V gene (reference sequence). This CDR3 is built from 18 residues. The CDR3 sequence: CASSPFNPGLASYNEQFF. For the CDR3, the DNA is TGTGCTAGCAGCCCATTTAACCCTGGACTAGCCTCCTACAATGAGCAGTTCTTC.

The chain has TRBV6-5 and TRBJ2-1, with a possible D match to TRBD2 (6 bases). Germline assignment: CDR1 MNHEY and CDR2 SVGAGI. The germline V and J ends were trimmed by 4 bases and 3 bases, with 16 bases remaining between them. The CDR3 contains 16 residues. In DNA form, the CDR3 reads TGTGCCAGCAGTTCCTCATTCGGGAGCGACTACAATGAGCAGTTCTTC. Its protein is CASSSSFGSDYNEQFF.

This clone was observed a single time. This chain links TRBV7-3 with TRBJ2-1; D might be TRBD1 or TRBD2, each matching 5 bases. The CDR3 totals 14 residues. Germline CDR1 is SGHTA and CDR2 is FQGTGA. The V end was cut by 1 base, the J end by 7 bases, with 11 bases between. This CDR3 is CASSLRGGSNEQFF. The CDR3 DNA reads TGTGCCAGCAGCTTAAGGGGCGGGTCGAATGAGCAGTTCTTC.

The J gene is TRBJ2-1, the V gene TRBV5-6; 12 bases match TRBD2. Germline-derived CDR1 and CDR2 are SGHDT and YYEEEE. After removal of 0 bases from V and 6 bases from J, the junction contained 4 bases not matched to a gene. This CDR3 spans 16 amino acids. DNA of the CDR3: TGTGCCAGCAGCTTGGGGACTAGCGGGACCATCAATGAGCAGTTCTTC. This gives the protein CASSLGTSGTINEQFF.

With regard to this clone: Other nucleotide sequences in the sample specify the same CDR3. V gene TRBV6-4 combines with J gene TRBJ2-1; 8 bases are shared with TRBD2. CDR1 and CDR2 from the germline V gene are MRHNA and SNTAGT. The V and J ends lost 4 bases and 3 bases, in that order; junction bases with no gene match: 2. The CDR3 extends over 14 amino acids. In nucleotides, the CDR3 is TGTGCCAGCAGTGTAACTAGCGGCTACAATGAGCAGTTCTTC. This gives the protein CASSVTSGYNEQFF.

The V call is TRBV29-1, the J call TRBJ2-7, with TRBD2 identical over 9 bases. Germline V gene sequence: CDR1 SQVTM, CDR2 ANQGSEA. With 1 base clipped from V and 3 bases from J, the junction kept 1 base outside the gene matches. CDR3 length: 13 residues. In DNA, the CDR3 is TGCAGCGTTGAAGTAGCGGGAGTCTACGAGCAGTACTTC. Its protein product is CSVEVAGVYEQYF.

The J gene is TRBJ2-2, the V gene TRBV4-1; TRBD1 is a possible D gene (6 bases). The CDR3 totals 17 residues. V lost 5 bases and J 4 bases, leaving 20 bases between the germline ends. Germline lookup yields CDR1 MGHRA and CDR2 YSYEKL. CDR3 DNA: TGCGCCAGCAGCGACATTGACGGTCAGGGGAGCACCGGGGAGCTGTTTTTT. The encoded protein is CASSDIDGQGSTGELFF.

The genes are TRBV6-5 and TRBJ2-7; 9 bases line up with TRBD1. The V segment lost 2 bases and the J segment 7 bases; nucleotides outside the gene matches: 3. Per the germline V gene, CDR1 is MNHEY and CDR2 is SVGAGI. CDR3 length: 13 amino acids. In DNA, the CDR3 is TGTGCCAGCAGTTACGGACAGGGGTGGGAGCAGTACTTC. Encoded protein: CASSYGQGWEQYF.

The chain uses TRBV6-1 and TRBJ2-3; 10 bases match TRBD1. J was trimmed by 1 base and V by 0 bases; bases with no gene match: 1. CDR3 length: 16 amino acids. Germline V CDR1 and CDR2: MNHNS, SASEGT. For the CDR3, the DNA is TGTGCCAGCAGTGAAGCGGACAGGGGGGGCACAGATACGCAGTATTTT. The encoded protein is CASSEADRGGTDTQYF.

The chain recombines TRBV15 with TRBJ2-7; 9 bases map to TRBD1. The V gene's germline CDR1 is LNHNV and CDR2 YYDKDF (reference sequence). The CDR3 length is 14 residues. V gave up 4 bases and J gave up 1 base; unmatched junction bases: 2. CDR3 sequence reads: CATSMGQGSYEQYF. The DNA for the CDR3 is TGTGCCACCAGCATGGGACAGGGATCCTACGAGCAGTACTTC. Supplemented by reference TRBV15 and TRBJ2-7, the full variable domain reads DAMVIQNPRYQVTQFGKPVTLSCSQTLNHNVMYWYQQKSSQAPKLLFHYYDKDFNNEADTPDNFQSRRPNTSFCFLDIRSPGLGDTAMYLCATSMGQGSYEQYFGPGTRLTVT.

This clone was seen a single time. The chain carries TRBV5-1 and TRBJ2-5, with D tentatively TRBD2 (5 bases). The CDR3 length is 16 residues. The germline V and J ends were trimmed by 0 bases and 4 bases, with 16 bases remaining between them. Germline assignment: CDR1 SGHRS and CDR2 YFSETQ. The CDR3 nucleotides are TGCGCCAGCAGCTTGGCCGTTGGCGGGTTCCTAGAGACCCAGTACTTC. This sequence encodes CASSLAVGGFLETQYF.

The rearrangement joins TRBV4-3 to TRBJ1-2, with D possibly TRBD1 on 6 matching bases. The germline CDR1 and CDR2 sequences are LGHNA and YSLEER. The CDR3 loop spans 15 amino acids. The V end lost 3 bases, the J end lost 4 bases, and 15 bases lay between the germline ends. CDR3: CASSQSRGTRYGYTF. Here the CDR3 DNA reads TGCGCCAGCAGCCAGAGCCGCGGGACACGCTATGGCTACACCTTC.

In its sample, this clone was seen once. The chain couples TRBV7-6 to TRBJ1-3; perhaps TRBD1 as D (5 bases). Trimming removed 3 bases from V and 2 bases from J, with 8 bases in between. In germline, CDR1 is SGHVS, CDR2 FNYEAQ. This CDR3 has 14 amino acids. The CDR3 spells CASSFEGTGNTIYF. In nucleotides, the CDR3 is TGTGCCAGCAGCTTCGAGGGGACTGGAAACACCATATATTTT.

To note about this clone: Its ends do not fully match the called genes, so a read error is possible. Other DNA sequences in the same sample also yield this CDR3. V usage is TRBV23-1 and J usage is TRBJ1-4, with TRBD1 identical over 9 bases. TRBV23-1 is noted as an ORF with a role that remains uncertain. The CDR3 sequence is 17 residues long. The CDR3 protein is CASSPTRKWTGDEKLFF. The CDR3 nucleotides are TGCGCTAGCAGTCCGACGAGAAAGTGGACAGGGGATGAAAAACTGTTTTTT.

V gene TRBV11-2 combines with J gene TRBJ2-7; tentatively, D is TRBD1 (6 bases). Germline loops: CDR1 SGHAT, CDR2 FQNNGV. The CDR3 has 14 amino acids. V lost 1 base, J lost 2 bases, and 9 bases lay in between. CDR3 residues: CASSLAQGTYEQYF. The CDR3 coding sequence is TGTGCCAGCAGCTTAGCTCAGGGGACCTACGAGCAGTACTTC. Based on the CDR3 plus reference TRBV11-2 and TRBJ2-7, the full variable domain is EAGVAQSPRYKIIEKRQSVAFWCNPISGHATLYWYQQILGQGPKLLIQFQNNGVVDDSQLPKDRFSAERLKGVDSTLKIQPAKLEDSAVYLCASSLAQGTYEQYFGPGTRLTVT.

The chain joins TRBV15 to TRBJ2-2, with TRBD2 identical over 7 bases. V trimming: 7 bases; J trimming: 0 bases; junction bases outside the gene matches: 5. The CDR3 is 15 residues long. CDR1 is LNHNV, CDR2 YYDKDF, per germline (reference sequence). Here the CDR3 reads CATTPSGANTGELFF. CDR3 DNA sequence: TGTGCCACCACTCCTAGCGGCGCGAACACCGGGGAGCTGTTTTTT.

The chain carries TRBV29-1 and TRBJ2-2; D perhaps matches TRBD2 (6 bases). Trimming stripped 4 bases from V and 5 bases from J, with 11 bases between. The CDR3 loop spans 13 amino acids. Per the germline V gene, CDR1 is SQVTM and CDR2 is ANQGSEA. The CDR3 DNA follows: TGCAGCGTTGGGCTTCGGGGGACCGGGGAGCTGTTTTTT. It specifies CSVGLRGTGELFF.

V is TRBV29-1 and J is TRBJ2-7; 9 bases fit TRBD1. Germline-derived CDR1 and CDR2 are SQVTM and ANQGSEA. The CDR3 is made up of 13 amino acids. V dropped 7 bases and J dropped 5; count of bases not matched to a gene: 9. This CDR3 reads CSARTGVMDEQYF. The CDR3 coding sequence is TGCAGCGCCCGGACAGGGGTCATGGACGAGCAGTACTTC.

J is TRBJ2-1 and V is TRBV7-7; TRBD1 is a possible D gene (6 bases). CDR3 length: 13 amino acids. Germline V gives CDR1 SSHAT, CDR2 FNYEAQ (reference sequence). The V end lost 4 bases, the J end lost 7 bases, and 11 bases lay between the germline ends. The CDR3 sequence is CASSSIRGNEQFF. The CDR3 region has the DNA TGTGCCAGCAGCTCAATCAGGGGAAATGAGCAGTTCTTC.

The genes are TRBV7-9 and TRBJ2-7; D may correspond to TRBD1 or TRBD2 (5 bases each). Germline CDR1 SEHNR, CDR2 FQNEAQ (reference sequence). The CDR3 has 15 amino acids. Trimming pared 1 base from V and 5 bases from J, leaving 15 bases between. CDR3 loop: CASSLVLGVRDEQYF. For the CDR3, the DNA is TGTGCCAGCAGCTTAGTGTTGGGGGTTCGGGACGAGCAGTACTTC.